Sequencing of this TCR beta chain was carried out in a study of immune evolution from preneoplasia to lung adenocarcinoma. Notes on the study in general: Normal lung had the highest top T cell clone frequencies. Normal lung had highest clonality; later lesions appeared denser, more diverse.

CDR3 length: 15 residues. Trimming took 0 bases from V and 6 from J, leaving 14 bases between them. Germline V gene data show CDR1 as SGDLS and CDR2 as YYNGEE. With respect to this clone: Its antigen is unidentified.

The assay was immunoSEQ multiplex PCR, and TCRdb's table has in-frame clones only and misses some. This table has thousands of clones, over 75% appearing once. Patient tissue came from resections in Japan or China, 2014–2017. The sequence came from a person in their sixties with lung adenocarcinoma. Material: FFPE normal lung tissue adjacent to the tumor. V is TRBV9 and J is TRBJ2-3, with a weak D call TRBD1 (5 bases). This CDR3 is CASSVATATPDTQYF. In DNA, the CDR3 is TGTGCCAGCAGCGTAGCGACAGCAACTCCGGATACGCAGTATTTT.